This T cell receptor (beta chain) was recorded in a study of vaccination effects on CD4 cells after COVID-19. Turning to the study itself: Cultures used over 1.5 million PBMC per well, approximately 10 IU/ml IL-2 and approximately 10 ug/ml peptides.

Regarding the study as a whole: After vaccination, at late timepoints, clones induced by infection and by vaccine contracted markedly. Relatively few convalescent patients took part in the study, which had no early post-infection timepoints.

Using immunoSEQ multiplex PCR, the repertoire was profiled, and TCRdb retains in-frame clones only, with some absent. The sample lists around 60,000 clones, 60% to 85% occurring once. A word on this clone: What it binds is unknown.

Subsequent to 10 days of culture, CD4+ T cells were isolated. No vaccinee had earlier SARS-CoV-2 infection, and nucleocapsid antibodies were negative. The material was CD4+ T cells from PBMCs cultured without peptide, obtained before COVID-19 vaccination. The origin of this receptor is a human donor who received a COVID-19 vaccine.

CDR3 loop: CASRGGFRTDSYEQYV. The DNA of the CDR3 is TGTGCCAGCAGAGGGGGGTTTAGGACTGATTCCTACGAGCAGTACGTC. The V and J genes are TRBV6-6 and TRBJ2-7; D is possibly TRBD1 or TRBD2 (6 bases each). CDR1 is MNHNY and CDR2 is SVGAGI in the germline V gene (reference sequence). The germline V and J ends were trimmed by 6 bases and 1 base, with 19 bases remaining between them. The CDR3 is made up of 16 amino acids.